This T cell receptor (beta chain) was documented in a study of shared clonotypes between healthy human individuals. Trimming cost V 2 bases and J 5 bases, with 9 bases left between them. The V gene's germline CDR1 is MNHEY and CDR2 SMNVEV (reference sequence). The CDR3 loop spans 13 amino acids. Study-wide results and caveats: There were few donors, and this limited the genetic and exposure-history diversity represented.

The unsorted PBMC sample used ten immunoSEQ deep assay plates. Generated by immunoSEQ multiplex PCR, the TCRdb table keeps only in-frame clones and is missing some. The table includes hundreds of thousands of clones, roughly 79% detected once. As for this clone: Its antigen is currently unknown.

Source material: PBMCs. The chain recombines TRBV27 with TRBJ2-5, with no clear D. This TCR derives from a woman aged 40 to 50 in good health. Some clones in this sample may be carry-over from other donors' samples. CDR3 in DNA: TGTGCCAGCAGTTTACGGTCCTTGGAGACCCAGTACTTC. Translating gives CASSLRSLETQYF.